The rows below give T cell receptor beta chains drawn from one sample of a study of lymphopenia after photon versus proton radiotherapy. The assay was immunoSEQ multiplex PCR, and TCRdb's table has in-frame clones only and misses some. Of 15,000 to 20,000 clones in the sample, roughly 84% are singletons; the top ten hold 20% to 25%. Sequenced here: peripheral blood, sampled from a patient treated with proton-based radiotherapy. The receptors derive from a man between 65 and 85 years old with pancreatic cancer. Both conserved end residues are part of each CDR3. A D gene is named only where the DNA matches it firmly. Not every row has a clone size; where given, it reads once, few, many or a size class.

v_call,j_call,clone_size,d_call,cdr3_aa,cdr3_nt
TRBV11-2,TRBJ2-3,-,-,CASSLGRGPGNF,TGTGCCAGCAGCCTGGGCCGAGGGCCAGGGAATTTT
TRBV5-1,TRBJ2-1,-,-,CASSRDTENEQFF,TGCGCCAGCAGCCGGGACACCGAGAATGAGCAGTTCTTC
TRBV30,TRBJ1-4,-,-,CAWQTPTNEKLFF,TGTGCCTGGCAAACTCCAACTAATGAAAAACTGTTTTTT
TRBV6-6,TRBJ2-7,-,TRBD1,CASSSPTGGTYEQYF,TGTGCCAGCAGTTCCCCGACAGGGGGCACCTACGAGCAGTACTTC
TRBV25-1,TRBJ2-6,few,-,CASSGGYSGANVLTF,TGTGCCAGCAGTGGAGGTTACTCTGGGGCCAACGTCCTGACTTTC
TRBV27,TRBJ2-1,-,TRBD1,CASSATGTGRNEQFF,TGTGCCAGCAGTGCAACCGGGACAGGGAGAAATGAGCAGTTCTTC
TRBV6-5,TRBJ2-1,-,TRBD2,CASRYFAGGWFF,TGTGCCAGCAGATACTTCGCGGGGGGATGGTTCTTC
TRBV9,TRBJ1-1,-,-,CASSVGPSAMDTEAFF,TGTGCCAGCAGCGTAGGTCCGAGCGCCATGGACACTGAAGCTTTCTTT
TRBV6-5,TRBJ2-2,-,TRBD2,CASSSLAGVGTGELFF,TGTGCCAGCAGTTCACTAGCGGGAGTGGGCACCGGGGAGCTGTTTTTT
TRBV7-6,TRBJ2-7,-,-,CASSPPDYEQYF,TGCGCCAGCAGCCCCCCCGACTACGAGCAGTACTTC
TRBV5-1,TRBJ1-1,few,TRBD1,CASRQGTGYDTEAFF,TGCGCCAGCAGACAAGGGACAGGGTACGACACTGAAGCTTTCTTT
TRBV29-1,TRBJ2-5,-,-,CSVEGAARGETQYF,TGCAGCGTTGAAGGGGCAGCGAGGGGGGAGACCCAGTACTTC
TRBV5-4,TRBJ2-1,-,-,CASSLEGFSYNEQFF,TGTGCCAGCAGCTTGGAGGGGTTCTCCTACAATGAGCAGTTCTTC
TRBV2,TRBJ1-2,-,-,CASSADMGGGYTF,TGTGCCAGCAGTGCAGATATGGGGGGAGGCTACACCTTC
TRBV6-5,TRBJ2-5,-,TRBD2,CASSFGSGSRGETQYF,TGTGCCAGCAGTTTCGGTAGCGGGAGCCGGGGGGAGACCCAGTACTTC
TRBV27,TRBJ2-1,-,-,CASSFPGLTQGEQFF,TGTGCCAGCAGTTTTCCCGGACTGACCCAGGGTGAGCAGTTCTTC
TRBV29-1,TRBJ2-2,-,-,CSVDRTNTGELFF,TGCAGCGTGGACAGAACGAACACCGGGGAGCTGTTTTTT
TRBV19,TRBJ1-1,-,-,CASSGGGNTEAFF,TGTGCCAGTAGTGGGGGGGGGAACACTGAAGCTTTCTTT
TRBV6-1,TRBJ2-5,-,TRBD1,CASSENQGAWETQYF,TGTGCCAGCAGTGAGAATCAGGGGGCGTGGGAGACCCAGTACTTC
TRBV23-1,TRBJ1-2,-,TRBD1,CASIPGQTNYGYTF,TGCGCCAGCATCCCGGGACAGACGAACTATGGCTACACCTTC
TRBV11-3,TRBJ2-1,-,-,CASSLTVSWGNEQFF,TGTGCCAGCAGCTTAACCGTCAGCTGGGGGAACGAGCAGTTCTTC
TRBV2,TRBJ2-2,-,TRBD1,CASSKLGGPNGELFF,TGTGCCAGTTCGAAGTTAGGGGGCCCGAACGGGGAGCTGTTTTTT
TRBV5-1,TRBJ2-1,-,TRBD2,CASSLEGRDYSYNEQFF,TGCGCCAGCAGCTTAGAGGGAAGGGACTACTCCTACAATGAGCAGTTCTTC
TRBV18,TRBJ1-4,few,-,CASSPDMSGEKLFF,TGTGCCAGCTCACCGGACATGTCGGGTGAAAAACTGTTTTTT
TRBV18,TRBJ2-2,-,-,CASSPFRRDTNTGELFF,TGTGCCAGCTCACCATTTCGCAGGGATACGAACACCGGGGAGCTGTTTTTT
TRBV30,TRBJ2-1,-,TRBD2,CAWSQSGLVSYNEQFF,TGTGCCTGGAGCCAATCTGGACTAGTTTCCTACAATGAGCAGTTCTTC
TRBV27,TRBJ1-6,-,TRBD1,CASMRQGGDNSPLHF,TGTGCCAGCATGAGACAGGGAGGGGATAATTCACCCCTCCACTTT
TRBV7-8,TRBJ2-3,-,TRBD1,CASSRDRASTDTQYF,TGTGCCAGCAGCCGGGACAGGGCGAGCACAGATACGCAGTATTTT
TRBV28,TRBJ2-3,-,-,CASRTRDTQYF,TGTGCCAGCAGAACCCGGGATACGCAGTATTTT
TRBV4-1,TRBJ1-2,once,-,CASSQDREGLGYGYTF,TGCGCCAGCAGCCAAGATCGGGAGGGGTTGGGCTATGGCTACACCTTC
TRBV5-8,TRBJ2-1,once,-,CASSQYLSSSYNEQFF,TGTGCCAGCAGCCAATATCTCTCCTCGTCCTACAATGAGCAGTTCTTC